The next 21 T cell receptor beta chains were all read from a single sample in a study of blood T cell repertoires in COVID-19. The method was immunoSEQ multiplex PCR; TCRdb's version includes in-frame clones alone and lacks a portion of them. In the table there are 64,000 or so clones, roughly four fifths of which are singletons. Input material: peripheral blood. Receptors originate from a human donor in a cohort sampled during active COVID-19.

This chain joins TRBV24-1 and TRBJ2-1; TRBD1 agrees at 7 bases. CDR1 is KGHDR and CDR2 is SFDVKD in the germline V gene. The V gene end was trimmed by 7 bases and the J gene end by 4 bases; junction bases not matched to a gene: 9. This CDR3 has 15 residues. CDR3 sequence reads: CATRGRGSGYNEQFF. DNA of the CDR3: TGTGCCACCAGGGGCAGGGGGAGTGGGTACAATGAGCAGTTCTTC.

V and J are TRBV19 and TRBJ1-4, with 12 nucleotides matching TRBD1. Germline-derived CDR1 and CDR2 are LNHDA and SQIVND (reference sequence). The V gene end was trimmed by 6 bases and the J gene end by 7 bases; junction bases not matched to a gene: 6. The CDR3 runs 15 residues. DNA of the CDR3: TGTGCCAGTAGAACTGGGACAGGGGGCGGTGAAAAACTGTTTTTT. Translation: CASRTGTGGGEKLFF.

V usage is TRBV14 and J usage is TRBJ1-2, with 8 bases that match TRBD1. V was clipped by 5 bases and J by 1 base; unmatched bases: 6. This CDR3 has 15 amino acids. CDR1 SGHDN and CDR2 FVKESK come from the germline V gene. In DNA form, the CDR3 reads TGTGCCAGCAGCTCCCGGGACAGGAGTAACTATGGCTACACCTTC. Translated, it gives CASSSRDRSNYGYTF.

In its sample, this clone was seen a few times. This sequence joins TRBV19 and TRBJ2-7, with 7 nucleotides matching TRBD1. Trimming at V came to 5 bases and at J to 1 base, leaving 8 bases not matched to a gene. The germline V gene encodes CDR1 LNHDA and CDR2 SQIVND (reference sequence). The CDR3 has 15 amino acids. CDR3 DNA: TGTGCCAGTAGTCTCCCGGGACAGCCATCCTACGAGCAGTACTTC. Protein product: CASSLPGQPSYEQYF. Looking up the rest from reference TRBV19 and TRBJ2-7 gives the full variable domain: DGGITQSPKYLFRKEGQNVTLSCEQNLNHDAMYWYRQDPGQGLRLIYYSQIVNDFQKGDIAEGYSVSREKKESFPLTVTSAQKNPTAFYLCASSLPGQPSYEQYFGPGTRLTVT.

The chain recombines TRBV27 with TRBJ1-4, with 7 bases fitting TRBD1. The junction had 3 bases not matched to a gene; V was cut back by 1 base and J by 7 bases. The CDR3 spans 14 residues. The germline CDR1 and CDR2 sequences are MNHEY and SMNVEV (reference sequence). The CDR3 DNA sequence: TGTGCCAGCAGTTTATACAGGGGCGCTGAAAAACTGTTTTTT. Amino acids: CASSLYRGAEKLFF.

The chain recombines TRBV2 with TRBJ1-2; D may be TRBD1 (5 bases). Germline CDR1 reads SNHLY; CDR2 reads FYNNEI. The CDR3 loop spans 13 amino acids. Trimming took off 4 bases at V and 8 bases at J, with 14 bases between the two ends. The CDR3 DNA sequence: TGTGCCAGCAGTGTGACAGTTAAGGGCGGCTACACCTTC. This encodes CASSVTVKGGYTF.

J is TRBJ1-1 and V is TRBV7-2; a weak D match, TRBD1 (5 bases). The germline gives CDR1 SGHTA, CDR2 FQGNSA. V lost 3 bases to trimming and J lost 4 bases, with 12 bases between them. This CDR3 is 14 amino acids long. The CDR3 here is CASSFRERGTEAFF. The CDR3 region has the DNA TGTGCCAGCAGCTTCAGGGAAAGGGGCACTGAAGCTTTCTTT.

The chain employs TRBV23-1 and TRBJ2-7; TRBD1 is a possible D gene (6 bases). TRBV23-1 is annotated as an ORF whose role is uncertain. V shed 0 bases and J shed 9 bases, with 18 bases lying between them. This CDR3 is 15 amino acids long. DNA of the CDR3: TGCGCCAGCAGTCAATCGAAGGGACAAGACCCCCGGCAGTACGTC. Encoded protein: CASSQSKGQDPRQYV.

This chain uses TRBV3-1 (or the pseudogene TRBV3-2) with TRBJ2-3; D not certain. This CDR3 comprises 16 residues. V was cut by 2 bases and J by 0 bases, with 12 bases left in between. CDR1 and CDR2 (germline): LGHDT, YNNKEL (reference sequence). The CDR3 loop reads CASSQNMAASTDTQYF. The DNA of the CDR3 is TGTGCCAGCAGCCAAAACATGGCGGCTAGCACAGATACGCAGTATTTT.

The rearrangement uses TRBV19 and TRBJ2-5; 10 bases line up with TRBD2. The CDR3 loop spans 16 amino acids. Germline CDR1 and CDR2: LNHDA and SQIVND (reference sequence). Germline trimming cut 6 bases from V and 8 bases from J; bases unmatched to any gene: 15. CDR3 DNA sequence: TGTGCCAGTAGACCACAGCGGGGGGGACGGCAAGGAACCCAGTACTTC. It encodes CASRPQRGGRQGTQYF.

The V call is TRBV7-2, the J call TRBJ1-1; D is unresolved. The CDR3 length is 13 residues. The germline V and J ends were trimmed by 5 bases and 1 base, with 8 bases remaining between them. The germline V gene encodes CDR1 SGHTA and CDR2 FQGNSA. The CDR3 reads CASSAGWNTEAFF. The CDR3 nucleotides are TGTGCCAGCAGCGCAGGATGGAACACTGAAGCTTTCTTT.

The chain employs TRBV12-5 and TRBJ2-3; TRBD2 agrees at 14 bases. The CDR3 runs to 16 residues. The germline gives CDR1 LGHNT, CDR2 FRNRAP. V lost 4 bases and J lost 1; bases outside the gene matches: 1. CDR3 sequence (DNA): TGTGCTAGTGGTTCGGGACTAGCGGGGGGCACAGATACGCAGTATTTT. Translation: CASGSGLAGGTDTQYF.

This chain links TRBV19 with TRBJ1-6, with D maybe TRBD1 (5 bases). CDR1 is LNHDA, CDR2 SQIVND, per germline (reference sequence). There are 15 residues in the CDR3. The V gene lost 5 bases and the J gene lost 7 bases, with 15 bases spanning the gap. The CDR3: CASSVYQGLNSPLHF. In DNA, the CDR3 is TGTGCCAGTAGTGTTTACCAGGGCCTAAATTCACCCCTCCACTTT.

V is TRBV29-1 and J is TRBJ1-5, with 7 bases matching TRBD1. Germline CDR1 is SQVTM and CDR2 is ANQGSEA. CDR3 length equals 13 residues. The CDR3 protein is CSASGTENQPQHF. Written as DNA, the CDR3 is TGCAGTGCATCCGGGACAGAAAATCAGCCCCAGCATTTT.

This chain joins TRBV5-6 and TRBJ1-2; no definite D call. V gave up 2 bases and J gave up 2 bases, with 13 bases separating them. The CDR3 is 15 amino acids. CDR1 and CDR2 from the germline V gene are SGHDT and YYEEEE. The CDR3 loop reads CASSLMFLRNYGYTF. In DNA, the CDR3 is TGTGCCAGCAGCTTAATGTTTCTTAGAAACTATGGCTACACCTTC.

V usage is TRBV11-2 and J usage is TRBJ2-7, with 8 bases that match TRBD1. CDR1 is SGHAT and CDR2 is FQNNGV in the germline V gene. This CDR3 spans 14 amino acids. V lost 6 bases to trimming and J lost 3 bases; unmatched junction nucleotides: 7. This chain's CDR3 is CASRHLRGRYEQYF. The CDR3 coding sequence is TGTGCCAGCAGACATCTCAGGGGGCGCTACGAGCAGTACTTC.

This chain links TRBV7-6 with TRBJ2-3, with D possibly being TRBD1 (6 bases). This CDR3 is 16 amino acids long. Deletions cut 6 bases from V and 5 bases from J, with 21 bases between. Germline lookup yields CDR1 SGHVS and CDR2 FNYEAQ. For the CDR3, the DNA is TGTGCCAGCAGTCCCCTGCCCAGGCAGGGGAGAGATACGCAGTATTTT. Protein sequence: CASSPLPRQGRDTQYF. Drawing the rest from reference TRBV7-6 and TRBJ2-3, the complete variable domain is GAGVSQSPRYKVTKRGQDVALRCDPISGHVSLYWYRQALGQGPEFLTYFNYEAQQDKSGLPNDRFSAERPEGSISTLTIQRTEQRDSAMYRCASSPLPRQGRDTQYFGPGTRLTVL.

The V call is TRBV2, the J call TRBJ1-4; D remains ambiguous. The CDR3 is 14 residues long. The V gene lost 6 bases and the J gene lost 7 bases, with 15 bases spanning the gap. Germline assignment: CDR1 SNHLY and CDR2 FYNNEI. The CDR3 coding sequence is TGTGCCAGCAGAATCGGGGTAATGAGTGAAAAACTGTTTTTT. Its protein is CASRIGVMSEKLFF.

The chain links TRBV2 to TRBJ1-4, with D possibly TRBD1 on 5 matching bases. Germline CDR1 reads SNHLY; CDR2 reads FYNNEI. This CDR3 contains 15 residues. V shed 7 bases and J shed 5 bases, with 17 bases lying between them. CDR3 in amino acids: CASTREGLQNEKLFF. The CDR3 nucleotides are TGTGCCAGCACCCGGGAGGGACTGCAAAATGAAAAACTGTTTTTT.

The rearrangement uses TRBV9 and TRBJ2-2; the match to TRBD2 covers 8 bases. V was pared by 1 base and J by 5 bases, with 7 bases of the junction left unmatched. Germline CDR1 and CDR2: SGDLS and YYNGEE. The CDR3 runs 16 residues. CDR3 sequence: CASSVRSRGGTGELFF. CDR3 coding DNA: TGTGCCAGCAGCGTAAGGAGCCGGGGGGGGACCGGGGAGCTGTTTTTT.

The chain links TRBV4-2 to TRBJ1-1; perhaps TRBD1 as D (5 bases). This CDR3 has 14 amino acids. CDR1 and CDR2 (germline): LGHNA, YNFKEQ. V shed 5 bases and J shed 5 bases, with 15 bases lying between them. The CDR3 here is CASSANRPWTEAFF. The CDR3 coding sequence is TGTGCCAGCAGCGCTAACAGGCCTTGGACTGAAGCTTTCTTT.